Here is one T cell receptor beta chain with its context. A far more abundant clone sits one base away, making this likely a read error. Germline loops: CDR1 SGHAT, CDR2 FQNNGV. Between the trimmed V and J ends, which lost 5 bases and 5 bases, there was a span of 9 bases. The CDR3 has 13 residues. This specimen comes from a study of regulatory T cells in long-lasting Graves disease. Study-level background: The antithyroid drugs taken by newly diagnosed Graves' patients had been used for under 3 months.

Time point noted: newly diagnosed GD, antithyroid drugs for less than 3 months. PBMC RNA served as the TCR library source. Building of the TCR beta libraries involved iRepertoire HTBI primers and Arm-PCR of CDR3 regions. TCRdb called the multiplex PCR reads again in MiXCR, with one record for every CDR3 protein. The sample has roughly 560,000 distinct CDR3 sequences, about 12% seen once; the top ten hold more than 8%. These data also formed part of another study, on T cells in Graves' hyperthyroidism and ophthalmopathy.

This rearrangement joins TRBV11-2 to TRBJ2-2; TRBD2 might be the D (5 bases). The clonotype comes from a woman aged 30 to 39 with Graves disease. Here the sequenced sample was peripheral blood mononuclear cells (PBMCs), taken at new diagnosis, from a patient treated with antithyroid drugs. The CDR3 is CASSQTRTGELFF. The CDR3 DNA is TGTGCCAGCAGCCAAACTAGGACCGGGGAGCTGTTTTTT.